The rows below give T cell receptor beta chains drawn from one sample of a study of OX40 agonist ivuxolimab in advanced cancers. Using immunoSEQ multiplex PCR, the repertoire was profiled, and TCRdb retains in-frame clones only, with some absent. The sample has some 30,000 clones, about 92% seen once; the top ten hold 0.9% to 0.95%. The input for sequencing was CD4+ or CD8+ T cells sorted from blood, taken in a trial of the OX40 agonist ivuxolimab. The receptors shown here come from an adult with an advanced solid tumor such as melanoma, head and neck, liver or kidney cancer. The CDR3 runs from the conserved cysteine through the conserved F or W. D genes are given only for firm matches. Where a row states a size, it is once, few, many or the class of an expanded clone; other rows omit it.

TGCGCCAGCAGCTACCAAGCAGGGAATGAAGAGACCCAGTACTTC,CASSYQAGNEETQYF,NA,TRBV5-1,15,NA,TRBJ2-5
TGCGCCAGCAGCCAAGATTTGCAGGGCCAGCAGTACTTC,CASSQDLQGQQYF,once,TRBV4-1,13,NA,TRBJ2-7
TGTGCCACCCACCGGGTGGACTATGGCTACACCTTC,CATHRVDYGYTF,NA,TRBV19,12,NA,TRBJ1-2
TGTGCCAGCAGCTTAGGGGAGGGCAGGGTGTTAGGTAGTGAGCAGTTCTTC,CASSLGEGRVLGSEQFF,once,TRBV11-2,17,TRBD2,TRBJ2-1
TGCGCCAGCAGCTTGGCATTGGAGACCCAGTACTTC,CASSLALETQYF,NA,TRBV5-1,12,NA,TRBJ2-5
TGTGCCAGCAACGGTCTGCCTTCCCCTGAAACCGGGGAGCTGTTTTTT,CASNGLPSPETGELFF,NA,TRBV6-6,16,NA,TRBJ2-2
TGTGCCATCAGTACAGCGGACAGGGACTACAATGAGCAGTTCTTC,CAISTADRDYNEQFF,NA,TRBV10-3,15,TRBD1,TRBJ2-1
TGTGCCAGCAGTTTAGGAGCGGCGAGAAGCACAGATACGCAGTATTTT,CASSLGAARSTDTQYF,NA,TRBV28,16,NA,TRBJ2-3
TGTGCCAGCAGTCAGATGGGGGGCGGCTACACCTTC,CASSQMGGGYTF,few,TRBV27,12,NA,TRBJ1-2
TGCAGCGTTGAAAGGGGCTCGTACGAGCAGTACTTC,CSVERGSYEQYF,NA,TRBV29-1,12,NA,TRBJ2-7
TGTGCCAGCAGCTATACTAGCGGGGGCCCGGCGGATACGCAGTATTTT,CASSYTSGGPADTQYF,NA,TRBV7-9,16,TRBD2,TRBJ2-3
TGCGCCAGCAGCGCGGACAGGGGGAATGAAAAACTGTTTTTT,CASSADRGNEKLFF,NA,TRBV5-1,14,TRBD1,TRBJ1-4
TGCGCCAGCAGCCAAGGCGGGACAAGGGGCACCGGGGAGCTGTTTTTT,CASSQGGTRGTGELFF,NA,TRBV4-3,16,NA,TRBJ2-2
TGTGCCAGCAGTCATTCCTACGAGCAGTACTTC,CASSHSYEQYF,NA,TRBV6-6,11,NA,TRBJ2-7
TGTGCCAGCAGTGAATTAGGACAGGTGAGCTCCTACGAGCAGTACTTC,CASSELGQVSSYEQYF,NA,TRBV6-1,16,TRBD1,TRBJ2-7
TGTGCCAGCAGCTTAGACGGGACAAGATTGAGCTCCTACGAGCAGTACTTC,CASSLDGTRLSSYEQYF,few,TRBV7-2,17,NA,TRBJ2-7
TGTGCCAGCAGCCCACGACTAGCGGGGGCAGATACGCAGTATTTT,CASSPRLAGADTQYF,NA,TRBV21-1,15,NA,TRBJ2-3
TGTGCCAGCAGCCAAGCCAGGGGCCCGGACAGTAATGAAAAACTGTTTTTT,CASSQARGPDSNEKLFF,NA,TRBV4-2,17,NA,TRBJ1-4
TGCGCCAGCAGCGCCGCAGGGGATGGGAACACTGAAGCTTTCTTT,CASSAAGDGNTEAFF,NA,TRBV5-1,15,NA,TRBJ1-1
TGTGCCAGCTTTCAACGCAATAGTCAAAGTCGGGCCAACGTCCTGACTTTC,CASFQRNSQSRANVLTF,NA,TRBV5-6,17,NA,TRBJ2-6
TGTGCCAGCAGCGTACGGGACAGGGGAGCGGCCACTGAAGCTTTCTTT,CASSVRDRGAATEAFF,NA,TRBV9,16,TRBD1,TRBJ1-1
TGTGCCAGCAGTGAAGCGAGGGGGACAGGGGGAGAGGAAACCTTC,CASSEARGTGGEETF,NA,TRBV6-1,15,TRBD1,TRBJ1-2
TGCGCCAGCAGCTCGGAAGGGGGGCGCCGGGAAAAACTGTTTTTT,CASSSEGGRREKLFF,NA,TRBV5-1,15,NA,TRBJ1-4
TGTGCCTGGAGTGGAAGCTCCTATAATTCACCCCTCCACTTT,CAWSGSSYNSPLHF,NA,TRBV30,14,NA,TRBJ1-6
TGTGCCAGCAGCTTAAACAGGATTGGTAACCAAGAGACCCAGTACTTC,CASSLNRIGNQETQYF,NA,TRBV11-2,16,NA,TRBJ2-5
TGCGCCAGCAGCTTGGCCGGGAGGGGGGCGGAGGAGACCCAGTACTTC,CASSLAGRGAEETQYF,NA,TRBV5-1,16,TRBD2,TRBJ2-5
TGTGCCAGTAGTATCTCCCAGAACACCGGGGAGCTGTTTTTT,CASSISQNTGELFF,NA,TRBV19,14,NA,TRBJ2-2
TGTGCCAGCAGCCAAGACCCATTGGGGCGGGGGGGCTCAAATACGCAGTATTTT,CASSQDPLGRGGSNTQYF,once,TRBV4-2,18,TRBD2,TRBJ2-3
TGTGCCAGCAGTTTAGAGGATCCAGGGTTTAGCTCCTATAATTCACCCCTCCACTTT,CASSLEDPGFSSYNSPLHF,NA,TRBV27,19,NA,TRBJ1-6
TGTGCCGGAGCCCTCGGCAGGGAGGGGTATGGCTACACCTTC,CAGALGREGYGYTF,NA,TRBV6-1,14,NA,TRBJ1-2
TGTGCCAGCTCACCATTTCAGGGAAACGGTGAAAAACTGTTTTTT,CASSPFQGNGEKLFF,NA,TRBV18,15,NA,TRBJ1-4